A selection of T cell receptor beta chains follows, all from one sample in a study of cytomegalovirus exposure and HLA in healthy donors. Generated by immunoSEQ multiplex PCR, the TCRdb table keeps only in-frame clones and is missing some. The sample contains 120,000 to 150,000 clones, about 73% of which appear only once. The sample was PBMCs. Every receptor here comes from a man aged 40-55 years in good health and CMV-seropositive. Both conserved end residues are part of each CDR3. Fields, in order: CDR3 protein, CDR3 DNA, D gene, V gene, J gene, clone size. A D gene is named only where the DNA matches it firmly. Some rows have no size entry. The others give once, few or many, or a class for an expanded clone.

cdr3_aa: CSSFGADSSYNEQFF
cdr3_nt: TGCAGCTCATTTGGGGCAGACAGCTCCTACAATGAGCAGTTCTTC
d_call: NA
v_call: TRBV29-1
j_call: TRBJ2-1
clone_size: NA

cdr3_aa: CASSHGQGAQNTEAFF
cdr3_nt: TGTGCCAGCAGCCACGGGCAGGGGGCCCAGAACACTGAAGCTTTCTTT
d_call: TRBD1
v_call: TRBV11-1
j_call: TRBJ1-1
clone_size: NA

cdr3_aa: CASSLAGTSVPDTQYF
cdr3_nt: TGTGCCAGCAGCTTGGCCGGGACTAGCGTCCCAGATACGCAGTATTTT
d_call: TRBD2
v_call: TRBV5-8
j_call: TRBJ2-3
clone_size: few

cdr3_aa: CASSYSRDMAAFF
cdr3_nt: TGTGCCAGCAGTTACTCGAGGGACATGGCTGCTTTCTTT
d_call: NA
v_call: TRBV6-5
j_call: TRBJ1-1
clone_size: few

cdr3_aa: CASSPRGRDDGYTF
cdr3_nt: TGTGCCAGCAGCCCTCGGGGGAGGGATGATGGCTACACCTTC
d_call: NA
v_call: TRBV7-2
j_call: TRBJ1-2
clone_size: NA

cdr3_aa: CASTEPAGGTYEQYF
cdr3_nt: TGTGCCAGCACCGAACCAGCGGGAGGAACCTACGAGCAGTACTTC
d_call: TRBD2
v_call: TRBV28
j_call: TRBJ2-7
clone_size: NA

cdr3_aa: CASSQSSRVGEQYF
cdr3_nt: TGCGCCAGCAGTCAATCGAGTCGGGTGGGCGAGCAGTACTTC
d_call: NA
v_call: TRBV23-1
j_call: TRBJ2-7
clone_size: once

cdr3_aa: CASSLESYEQYF
cdr3_nt: TGTGCCAGCAGCTTAGAGAGCTACGAGCAGTACTTC
d_call: NA
v_call: TRBV7-9
j_call: TRBJ2-7
clone_size: NA

cdr3_aa: CASSRVEGAAVLQETQYF
cdr3_nt: TGTGCCAGCAGCCGGGTAGAGGGGGCCGCGGTACTGCAAGAGACCCAGTACTTC
d_call: TRBD1
v_call: TRBV5-5
j_call: TRBJ2-5
clone_size: NA

cdr3_aa: CASSYGTVNTEAFF
cdr3_nt: TGTGCCAGCAGTTACGGGACAGTGAACACTGAAGCTTTCTTT
d_call: TRBD1
v_call: TRBV6-5
j_call: TRBJ1-1
clone_size: NA

cdr3_aa: CASRLTGGKGQPQHF
cdr3_nt: TGTGCCAGCAGGCTGACAGGGGGCAAGGGACAGCCCCAGCATTTT
d_call: TRBD1
v_call: TRBV28
j_call: TRBJ1-5
clone_size: NA

cdr3_aa: CASSPAPGGSYEQYF
cdr3_nt: TGTGCCAGCAGCCCGGCTCCCGGAGGTAGCTACGAGCAGTACTTC
d_call: NA
v_call: TRBV13
j_call: TRBJ2-7
clone_size: NA

cdr3_aa: CASSPPGTGGNQPQHF
cdr3_nt: TGTGCCAGCTCACCACCGGGTACGGGGGGAAATCAGCCCCAGCATTTT
d_call: NA
v_call: TRBV18
j_call: TRBJ1-5
clone_size: few

cdr3_aa: CASSLETGTRGPTQYF
cdr3_nt: TGTGCCAGCAGCTTAGAAACAGGGACCCGCGGGCCGACCCAGTACTTC
d_call: NA
v_call: TRBV11-2
j_call: TRBJ2-5
clone_size: NA

cdr3_aa: CASSLATGRDEQYF
cdr3_nt: TGCGCCAGCAGCTTGGCCACAGGCCGAGACGAGCAGTACTTC
d_call: NA
v_call: TRBV5-1
j_call: TRBJ2-7
clone_size: NA

cdr3_aa: CAIRTSGRAGSYNEQFF
cdr3_nt: TGTGCCATCAGGACTAGCGGGAGGGCCGGCTCCTACAATGAGCAGTTCTTC
d_call: TRBD2
v_call: TRBV10-3
j_call: TRBJ2-1
clone_size: NA

cdr3_aa: CAISESTDQPQHF
cdr3_nt: TGTGCCATCAGTGAGTCAACAGATCAGCCCCAGCATTTT
d_call: NA
v_call: TRBV10-3
j_call: TRBJ1-5
clone_size: NA

cdr3_aa: CASSTTGGAGETQYF
cdr3_nt: TGTGCCAGCAGCACTACAGGGGGCGCGGGGGAGACCCAGTACTTC
d_call: TRBD1
v_call: TRBV5-5
j_call: TRBJ2-5
clone_size: NA

cdr3_aa: CATARWGGNNEQFF
cdr3_nt: TGTGCCACCGCGAGGTGGGGCGGGAACAATGAGCAGTTCTTC
d_call: NA
v_call: TRBV19
j_call: TRBJ2-1
clone_size: NA

cdr3_aa: CASSSQGAGQPQHF
cdr3_nt: TGTGCCAGCAGCTCCCAGGGGGCAGGTCAGCCCCAGCATTTT
d_call: TRBD1
v_call: TRBV9
j_call: TRBJ1-5
clone_size: NA

cdr3_aa: CASSLAGGPYEEQYF
cdr3_nt: TGTGCCAGCAGTCTAGCGGGAGGACCCTACGAAGAGCAGTACTTC
d_call: TRBD2
v_call: TRBV2
j_call: TRBJ2-7
clone_size: NA

cdr3_aa: CASSPRGDQETQYF
cdr3_nt: TGTGCCAGCTCACCCCGGGGGGACCAAGAGACCCAGTACTTC
d_call: TRBD2
v_call: TRBV18
j_call: TRBJ2-5
clone_size: NA

cdr3_aa: CASSETKLNQPQHF
cdr3_nt: TGTGCCAGTAGTGAGACAAAGCTCAATCAGCCCCAGCATTTT
d_call: NA
v_call: TRBV19
j_call: TRBJ1-5
clone_size: NA

cdr3_aa: CASSLWAGGSYGYTF
cdr3_nt: TGTGCCAGCAGCTTGTGGGCCGGCGGGAGCTATGGCTACACCTTC
d_call: NA
v_call: TRBV5-6
j_call: TRBJ1-2
clone_size: NA

cdr3_aa: CASSSSTSGSYEQYF
cdr3_nt: TGTGCCAGCAGCTCATCAACTAGCGGATCCTACGAGCAGTACTTC
d_call: TRBD2
v_call: TRBV11-3
j_call: TRBJ2-7
clone_size: NA

cdr3_aa: CASIRGTAETQYF
cdr3_nt: TGTGCCAGCATCCGGGGAACAGCGGAGACCCAGTACTTC
d_call: NA
v_call: TRBV7-9
j_call: TRBJ2-5
clone_size: NA

cdr3_aa: CASSMTRVEQFF
cdr3_nt: TGTGCCAGCAGTATGACTAGGGTTGAGCAGTTCTTC
d_call: NA
v_call: TRBV2
j_call: TRBJ2-1
clone_size: NA

cdr3_aa: CATTYDRAHSQPQHF
cdr3_nt: TGTGCCACTACATATGACAGGGCTCATTCTCAGCCCCAGCATTTT
d_call: TRBD1
v_call: TRBV19
j_call: TRBJ1-5
clone_size: NA

cdr3_aa: CASSPSPVNTEAFF
cdr3_nt: TGTGCCAGCTCACCAAGTCCAGTGAACACTGAAGCTTTCTTT
d_call: NA
v_call: TRBV18
j_call: TRBJ1-1
clone_size: NA

cdr3_aa: CASSEGVGARSSYNSPLHF
cdr3_nt: TGTGCCAGCAGTGAAGGGGTTGGGGCAAGAAGCTCCTATAATTCACCCCTCCACTTT
d_call: NA
v_call: TRBV6-1
j_call: TRBJ1-6
clone_size: NA

cdr3_aa: CASSYGDRGFSHDYEQYF
cdr3_nt: TGTGCCAGCAGCTATGGGGACAGGGGTTTCTCTCATGACTACGAGCAGTACTTC
d_call: TRBD1
v_call: TRBV28
j_call: TRBJ2-7
clone_size: NA

cdr3_aa: CASSASGTDQNIYGYTF
cdr3_nt: TGTGCCAGCAGTGCCTCCGGGACAGATCAAAATATCTATGGCTACACCTTC
d_call: TRBD1
v_call: TRBV25-1
j_call: TRBJ1-2
clone_size: once

cdr3_aa: CASSRSDTEAFF
cdr3_nt: TGTGCCAGCAGCCGCAGCGACACTGAAGCTTTCTTT
d_call: NA
v_call: TRBV5-4
j_call: TRBJ1-1
clone_size: few

cdr3_aa: CSVEEDSNQPQHF
cdr3_nt: TGCAGCGTTGAGGAGGATAGCAATCAGCCCCAGCATTTT
d_call: NA
v_call: TRBV29-1
j_call: TRBJ1-5
clone_size: once

cdr3_aa: CASSASTSGKETQYF
cdr3_nt: TGTGCCAGCAGCGCCTCGACTAGCGGGAAAGAGACCCAGTACTTC
d_call: TRBD2
v_call: TRBV7-2
j_call: TRBJ2-5
clone_size: NA

cdr3_aa: CAREFIGGTRGDEQFF
cdr3_nt: TGTGCCAGGGAGTTTATAGGGGGGACTAGAGGTGACGAGCAGTTCTTC
d_call: TRBD2
v_call: TRBV28
j_call: TRBJ2-1
clone_size: NA

cdr3_aa: CASSAQGARNTEAFF
cdr3_nt: TGTGCCAGCAGCGCACAGGGGGCCCGGAACACTGAAGCTTTCTTT
d_call: TRBD1
v_call: TRBV9
j_call: TRBJ1-1
clone_size: once

cdr3_aa: CATSRDPPGGPYYEQYF
cdr3_nt: TGTGCCACCAGCAGAGATCCTCCAGGGGGGCCCTACTACGAGCAGTACTTC
d_call: NA
v_call: TRBV15
j_call: TRBJ2-7
clone_size: NA

cdr3_aa: CASSGLRKDSVNYGYTF
cdr3_nt: TGTGCCAGCAGTGGCCTCCGGAAGGACAGCGTTAACTATGGCTACACCTTC
d_call: NA
v_call: TRBV6-4
j_call: TRBJ1-2
clone_size: NA

cdr3_aa: CASSLGASDGTQYF
cdr3_nt: TGTGCCAGCAGCTTAGGGGCGAGTGATGGTACGCAGTATTTT
d_call: NA
v_call: TRBV7-9
j_call: TRBJ2-3
clone_size: NA

cdr3_aa: CATRPGLADYEQYF
cdr3_nt: TGTGCCACCAGACCGGGACTAGCGGACTACGAGCAGTACTTC
d_call: TRBD2
v_call: TRBV15
j_call: TRBJ2-7
clone_size: once

cdr3_aa: CASGLGLAVGDTQYF
cdr3_nt: TGTGCTAGTGGTTTGGGACTAGCGGTGGGAGATACGCAGTATTTT
d_call: TRBD2
v_call: TRBV12-5
j_call: TRBJ2-3
clone_size: NA

cdr3_aa: CASSSTTSAVTYF
cdr3_nt: TGTGCCAGCAGTTCCACCACTAGCGCCGTGACGTACTTC
d_call: TRBD2
v_call: TRBV6-5
j_call: TRBJ2-7
clone_size: NA

cdr3_aa: CASRRGTDSYEQYF
cdr3_nt: TGTGCCAGCAGACGAGGGACAGACTCCTACGAGCAGTACTTC
d_call: TRBD1
v_call: TRBV6-5
j_call: TRBJ2-7
clone_size: NA

cdr3_aa: CASRPRENTGELFF
cdr3_nt: TGTGCCAGCAGGCCGAGAGAAAACACCGGGGAGCTGTTTTTT
d_call: NA
v_call: TRBV6-4
j_call: TRBJ2-2
clone_size: once